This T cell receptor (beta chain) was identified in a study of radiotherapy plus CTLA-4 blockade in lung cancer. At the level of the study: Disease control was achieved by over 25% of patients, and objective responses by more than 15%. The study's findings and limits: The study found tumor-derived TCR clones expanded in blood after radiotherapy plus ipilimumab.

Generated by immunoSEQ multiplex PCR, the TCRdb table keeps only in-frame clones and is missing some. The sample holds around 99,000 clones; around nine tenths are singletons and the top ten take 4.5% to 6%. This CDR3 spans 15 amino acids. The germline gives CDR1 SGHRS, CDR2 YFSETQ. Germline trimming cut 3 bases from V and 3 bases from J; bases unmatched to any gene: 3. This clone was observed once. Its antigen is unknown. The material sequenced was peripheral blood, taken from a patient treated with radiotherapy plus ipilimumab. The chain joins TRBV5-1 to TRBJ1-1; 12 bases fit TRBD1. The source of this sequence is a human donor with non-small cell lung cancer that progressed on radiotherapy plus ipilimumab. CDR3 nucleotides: TGCGCCAGCAGCTGGGGACAGGGGGCACACACTGAAGCTTTCTTT. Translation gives CASSWGQGAHTEAFF.